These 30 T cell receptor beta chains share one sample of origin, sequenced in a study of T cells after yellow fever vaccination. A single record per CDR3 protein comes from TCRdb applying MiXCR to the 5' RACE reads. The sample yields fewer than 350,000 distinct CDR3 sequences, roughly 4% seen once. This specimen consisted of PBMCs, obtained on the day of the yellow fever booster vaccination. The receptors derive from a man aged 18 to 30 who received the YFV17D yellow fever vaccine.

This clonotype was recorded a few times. The CDR3 is CASSYSGGSQETQYF. The CDR3 DNA reads as TGTGCCAGCAGTTATAGCGGGGGTTCCCAAGAGACCCAGTACTTC. This rearrangement joins TRBV6-5 to TRBJ2-5; 9 nucleotides agree with TRBD2. Losses at the gene ends were 3 bases for V and 1 base for J; bases not matched to a gene: 3. CDR1 is MNHEY, CDR2 SVGAGI, per germline. This CDR3 region has 15 residues.

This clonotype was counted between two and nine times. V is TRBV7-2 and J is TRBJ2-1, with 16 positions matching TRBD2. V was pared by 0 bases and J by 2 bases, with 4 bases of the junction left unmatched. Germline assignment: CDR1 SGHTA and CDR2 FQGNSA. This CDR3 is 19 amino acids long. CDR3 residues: CASSLAQGLAGGPYNEQFF. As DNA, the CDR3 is TGTGCCAGCAGCTTAGCACAGGGACTAGCGGGGGGGCCCTACAATGAGCAGTTCTTC.

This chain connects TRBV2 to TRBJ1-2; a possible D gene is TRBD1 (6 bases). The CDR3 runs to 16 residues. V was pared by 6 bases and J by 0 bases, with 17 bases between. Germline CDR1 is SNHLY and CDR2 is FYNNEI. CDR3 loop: CASSQPLGQTNYGYTF. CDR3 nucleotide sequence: TGTGCCAGCAGCCAGCCCCTAGGACAGACTAACTATGGCTACACCTTC.

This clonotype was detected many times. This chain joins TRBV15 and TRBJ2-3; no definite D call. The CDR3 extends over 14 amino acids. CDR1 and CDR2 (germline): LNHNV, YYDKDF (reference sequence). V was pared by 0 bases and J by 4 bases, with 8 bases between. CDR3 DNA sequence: TGTGCCACCAGCAGAGAGTCACGAGCAGATACGCAGTATTTT. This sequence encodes CATSRESRADTQYF.

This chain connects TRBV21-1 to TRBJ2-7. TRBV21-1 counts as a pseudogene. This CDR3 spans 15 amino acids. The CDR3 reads CASSKGRVGNYEQYV. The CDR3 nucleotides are TGTGCCAGCAGCAAAGGTCGCGTGGGGAACTACGAGCAGTACGTC.

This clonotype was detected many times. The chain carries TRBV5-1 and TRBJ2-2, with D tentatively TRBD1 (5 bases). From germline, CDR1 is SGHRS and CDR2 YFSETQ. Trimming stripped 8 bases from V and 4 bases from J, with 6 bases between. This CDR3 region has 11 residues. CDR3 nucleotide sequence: TGCGCCAGTCAGGGCACCGGGGAGCTGTTTTTT. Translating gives CASQGTGELFF.

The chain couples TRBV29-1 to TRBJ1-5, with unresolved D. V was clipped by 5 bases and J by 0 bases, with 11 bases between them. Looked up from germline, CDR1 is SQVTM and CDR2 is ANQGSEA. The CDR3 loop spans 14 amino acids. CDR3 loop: CSVREADSNQPQHF. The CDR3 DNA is TGCAGCGTTCGGGAGGCGGATAGCAATCAGCCCCAGCATTTT.

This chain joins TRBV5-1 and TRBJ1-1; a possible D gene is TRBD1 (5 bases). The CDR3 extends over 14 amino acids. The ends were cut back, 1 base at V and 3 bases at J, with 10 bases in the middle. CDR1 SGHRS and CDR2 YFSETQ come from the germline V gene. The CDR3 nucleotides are TGCGCCAGCAGCTTGATGCCCAGGGACACTGAAGCTTTCTTT. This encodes CASSLMPRDTEAFF. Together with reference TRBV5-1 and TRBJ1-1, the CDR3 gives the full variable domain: KAGVTQTPRYLIKTRGQQVTLSCSPISGHRSVSWYQQTPGQGLQFLFEYFSETQRNKGNFPGRFSGRQFSNSRSEMNVSTLELGDSALYLCASSLMPRDTEAFFGQGTRLTVV.

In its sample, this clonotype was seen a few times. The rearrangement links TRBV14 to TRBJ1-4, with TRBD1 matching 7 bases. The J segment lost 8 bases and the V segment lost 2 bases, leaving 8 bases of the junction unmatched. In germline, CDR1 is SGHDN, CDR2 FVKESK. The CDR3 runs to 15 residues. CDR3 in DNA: TGTGCCAGCAGCCAACGGGGACAGCGACTCGAAAAACTGTTTTTT. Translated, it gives CASSQRGQRLEKLFF.

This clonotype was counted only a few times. CDR3 region: CASSQDRLGSLYGYTF. The CDR3 coding sequence is TGTGCCAGCAGCCAAGATCGGTTAGGGAGTCTCTATGGCTACACCTTC. This rearrangement joins TRBV4-2 to TRBJ1-2, with no clear D. Germline V gene lookup returns CDR1 LGHNA and CDR2 YNFKEQ. The CDR3 loop spans 16 amino acids. The V gene lost 0 bases and the J gene lost 4 bases, with 15 bases spanning the gap.

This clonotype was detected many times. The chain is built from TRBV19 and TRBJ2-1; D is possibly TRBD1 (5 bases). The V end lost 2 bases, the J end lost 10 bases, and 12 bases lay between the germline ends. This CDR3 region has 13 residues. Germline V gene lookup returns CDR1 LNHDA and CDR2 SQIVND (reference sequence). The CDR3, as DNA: TGTGCCAGTAGTATAAGCAGGGCGCGCGAGCAGTTCTTC. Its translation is CASSISRAREQFF.

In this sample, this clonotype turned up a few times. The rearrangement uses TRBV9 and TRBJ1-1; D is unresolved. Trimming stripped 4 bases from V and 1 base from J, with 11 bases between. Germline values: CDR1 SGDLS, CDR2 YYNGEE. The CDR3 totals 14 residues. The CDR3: CASSPGGRNTEAFF. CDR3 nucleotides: TGTGCCAGCAGCCCAGGAGGGAGGAACACTGAAGCTTTCTTT.

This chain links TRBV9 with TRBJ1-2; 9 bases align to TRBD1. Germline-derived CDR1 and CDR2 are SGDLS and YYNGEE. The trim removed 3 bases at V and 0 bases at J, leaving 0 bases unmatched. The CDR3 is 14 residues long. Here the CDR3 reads CASSGTGANYGYTF. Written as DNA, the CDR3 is TGTGCCAGCAGCGGGACAGGGGCTAACTATGGCTACACCTTC.

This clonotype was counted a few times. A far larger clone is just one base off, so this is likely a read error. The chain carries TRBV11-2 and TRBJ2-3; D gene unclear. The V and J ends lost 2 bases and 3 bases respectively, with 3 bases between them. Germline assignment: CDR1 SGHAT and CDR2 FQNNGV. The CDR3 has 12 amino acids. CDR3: CASSLWTDTQYF. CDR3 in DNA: TGTGCCAGCAGCTTATGGACAGATACGCAGTATTTT.

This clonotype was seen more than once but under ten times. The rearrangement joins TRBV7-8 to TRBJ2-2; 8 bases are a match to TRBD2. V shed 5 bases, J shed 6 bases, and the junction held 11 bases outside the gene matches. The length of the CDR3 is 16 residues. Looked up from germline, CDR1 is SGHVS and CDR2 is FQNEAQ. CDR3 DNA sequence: TGTGCCAGCAGCGTCCGGGGGGGTTACGGCGCCGGGGAGCTGTTTTTT. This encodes CASSVRGGYGAGELFF.

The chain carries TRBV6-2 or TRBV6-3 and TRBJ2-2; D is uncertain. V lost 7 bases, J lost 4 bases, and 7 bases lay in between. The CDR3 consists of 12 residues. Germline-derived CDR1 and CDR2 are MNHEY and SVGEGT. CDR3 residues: CASNHPTGELFF. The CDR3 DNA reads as TGTGCCAGCAACCACCCCACCGGGGAGCTGTTTTTT.

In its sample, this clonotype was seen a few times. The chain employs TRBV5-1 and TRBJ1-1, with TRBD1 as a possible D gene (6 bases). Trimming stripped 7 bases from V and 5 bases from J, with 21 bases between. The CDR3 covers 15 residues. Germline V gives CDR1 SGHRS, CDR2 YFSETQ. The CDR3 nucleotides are TGCGCCAGCGGCCGAACCGGGGGGCGAGTAACTGAAGCTTTCTTT. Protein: CASGRTGGRVTEAFF.

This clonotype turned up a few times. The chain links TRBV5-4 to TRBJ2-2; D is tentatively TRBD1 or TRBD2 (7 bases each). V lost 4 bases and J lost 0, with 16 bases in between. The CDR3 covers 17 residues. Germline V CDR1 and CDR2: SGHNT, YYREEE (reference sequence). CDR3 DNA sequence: TGTGCCAGCAGCCCAGGGGGGGGGAACACGAACACCGGGGAGCTGTTTTTT. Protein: CASSPGGGNTNTGELFF.

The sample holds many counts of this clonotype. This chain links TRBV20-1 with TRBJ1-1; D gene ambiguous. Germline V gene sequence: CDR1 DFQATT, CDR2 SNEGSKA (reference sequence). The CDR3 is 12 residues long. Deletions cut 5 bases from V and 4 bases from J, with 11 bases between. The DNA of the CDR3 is TGCAGTGCTTTTTATTTGGGCACTGAAGCTTTCTTT. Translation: CSAFYLGTEAFF.

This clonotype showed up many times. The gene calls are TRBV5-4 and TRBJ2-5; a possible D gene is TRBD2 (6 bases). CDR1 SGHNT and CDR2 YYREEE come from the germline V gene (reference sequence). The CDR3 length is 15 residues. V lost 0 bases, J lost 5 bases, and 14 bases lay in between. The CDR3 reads CASSLASGGSETQYF. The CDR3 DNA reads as TGTGCCAGCAGCTTGGCAAGTGGGGGGTCGGAGACCCAGTACTTC.

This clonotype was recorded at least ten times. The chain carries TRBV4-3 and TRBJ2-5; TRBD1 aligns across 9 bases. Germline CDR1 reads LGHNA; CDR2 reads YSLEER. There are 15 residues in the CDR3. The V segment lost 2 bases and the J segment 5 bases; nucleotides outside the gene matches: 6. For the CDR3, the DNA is TGCGCCAGCAGCCAATCCGGACAGGGGAGGGAGACCCAGTACTTC. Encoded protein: CASSQSGQGRETQYF.

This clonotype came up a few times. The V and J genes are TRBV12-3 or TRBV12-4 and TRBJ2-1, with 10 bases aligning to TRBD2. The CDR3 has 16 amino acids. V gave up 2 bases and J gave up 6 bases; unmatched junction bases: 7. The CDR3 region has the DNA TGTGCCAGCAGTTTATCGAGCGGGGGGGCCTTCAATGAGCAGTTCTTC. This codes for CASSLSSGGAFNEQFF.

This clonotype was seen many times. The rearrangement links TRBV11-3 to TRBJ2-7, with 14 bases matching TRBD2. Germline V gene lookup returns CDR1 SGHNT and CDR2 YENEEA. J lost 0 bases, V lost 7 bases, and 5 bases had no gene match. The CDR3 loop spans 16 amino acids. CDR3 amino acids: CASTRTSGGCSYEQYV. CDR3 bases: TGTGCCAGCACACGGACTAGCGGGGGGTGCTCCTACGAGCAGTACGTC.

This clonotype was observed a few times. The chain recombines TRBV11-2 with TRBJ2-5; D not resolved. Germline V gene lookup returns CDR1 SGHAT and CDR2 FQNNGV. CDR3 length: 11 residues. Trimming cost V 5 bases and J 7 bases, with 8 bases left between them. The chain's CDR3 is CASSPTRTQYF. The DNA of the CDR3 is TGTGCCAGCAGCCCCACTCGGACCCAGTACTTC.

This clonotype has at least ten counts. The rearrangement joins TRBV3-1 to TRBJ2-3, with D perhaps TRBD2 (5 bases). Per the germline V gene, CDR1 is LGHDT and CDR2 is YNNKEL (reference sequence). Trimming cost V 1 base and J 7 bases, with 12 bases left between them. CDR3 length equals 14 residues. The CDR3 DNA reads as TGTGCCAGCAGCCAAGCGGAGGCCGTATATACGCAGTATTTT. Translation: CASSQAEAVYTQYF.

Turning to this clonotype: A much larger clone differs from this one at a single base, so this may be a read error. CDR3 loop: CASTWTAATVTQYF. The CDR3, as DNA: TGTGCCAGCACCTGGACCGCAGCCACAGTTACGCAGTATTTT. The V and J genes are TRBV7-2 and TRBJ2-3; D not resolved. The CDR3 runs 14 residues. Germline CDR1 is SGHTA and CDR2 is FQGNSA.

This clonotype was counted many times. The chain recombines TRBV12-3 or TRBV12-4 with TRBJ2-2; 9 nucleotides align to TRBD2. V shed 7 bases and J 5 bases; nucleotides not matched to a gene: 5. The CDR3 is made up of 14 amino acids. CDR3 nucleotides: TGTGCCAGCAATCTAGCGGGAAAGACCGGGGAGCTGTTTTTT. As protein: CASNLAGKTGELFF.

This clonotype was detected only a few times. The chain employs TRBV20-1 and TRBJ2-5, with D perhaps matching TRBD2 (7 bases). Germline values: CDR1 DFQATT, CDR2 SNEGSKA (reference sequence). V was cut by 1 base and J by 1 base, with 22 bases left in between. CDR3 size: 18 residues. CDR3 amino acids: CSARALGEQGGPQETQYF. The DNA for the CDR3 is TGCAGTGCTAGAGCCCTGGGGGAACAGGGAGGGCCCCAAGAGACCCAGTACTTC.

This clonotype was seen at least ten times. This CDR3 reads CASTPWAGGHETQYF. The CDR3 nucleotides are TGTGCCAGCACCCCATGGGCAGGGGGGCACGAGACCCAGTACTTC. The chain recombines TRBV7-2 with TRBJ2-5; tentatively, D is TRBD1 (7 bases). The CDR3 is 15 residues long. Germline CDR1 and CDR2: SGHTA and FQGNSA. V shed 7 bases and J shed 5 bases, with 20 bases lying between them.

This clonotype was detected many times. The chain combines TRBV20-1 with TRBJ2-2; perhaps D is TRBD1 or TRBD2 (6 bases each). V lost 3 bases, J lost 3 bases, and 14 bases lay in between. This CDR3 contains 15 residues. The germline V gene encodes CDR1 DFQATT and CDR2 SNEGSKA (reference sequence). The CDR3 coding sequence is TGCAGTGCTAGCCCCGGGGGCAGGGACACCGGGGAGCTGTTTTTT. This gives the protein CSASPGGRDTGELFF.